Ten or more counts support the clone carrying this T cell receptor beta chain. This sample is part of a study of neurological immune-mediated disorders. The CDR3 loop spans 14 amino acids. The germline V gene has CDR1 SNHLY and CDR2 FYNNEI. The V and J ends lost 5 bases and 2 bases respectively, with 13 bases between them. Using its own MiXCR run on the 5' RACE reads, TCRdb lists one record per CDR3 protein. Among approximately 74,000 distinct CDR3 sequences listed, 9.4% were seen once. This chain uses TRBV2 with TRBJ2-7; either TRBD1 or TRBD2 may fit D (5 bases each). The source material was PBMCs. This receptor was taken from a man aged 50-59 years in good health. Here the CDR3 reads CASSSERGPYEQYF. In nucleotides, the CDR3 is TGTGCCAGCAGTTCAGAGAGGGGCCCCTACGAGCAGTACTTC.